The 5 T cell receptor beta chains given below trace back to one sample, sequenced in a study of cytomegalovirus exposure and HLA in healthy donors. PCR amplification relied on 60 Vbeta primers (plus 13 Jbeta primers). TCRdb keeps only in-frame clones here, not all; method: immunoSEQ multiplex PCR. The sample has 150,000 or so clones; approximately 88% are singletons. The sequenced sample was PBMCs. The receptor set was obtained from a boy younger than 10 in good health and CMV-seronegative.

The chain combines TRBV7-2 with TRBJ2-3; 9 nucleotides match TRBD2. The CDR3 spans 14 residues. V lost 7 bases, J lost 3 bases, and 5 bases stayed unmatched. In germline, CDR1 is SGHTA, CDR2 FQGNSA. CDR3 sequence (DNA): TGTGCCAGCAAAATAGCGGGGGAGACAGATACGCAGTATTTT. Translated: CASKIAGETDTQYF. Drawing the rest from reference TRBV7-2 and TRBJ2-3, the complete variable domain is GAGVSQSPSNKVTEKGKDVELRCDPISGHTALYWYRQSLGQGLEFLIYFQGNSAPDKSGLPSDRFSAERTGGSVSTLTIQRTQQEDSAVYLCASKIAGETDTQYFGPGTRLTVL.

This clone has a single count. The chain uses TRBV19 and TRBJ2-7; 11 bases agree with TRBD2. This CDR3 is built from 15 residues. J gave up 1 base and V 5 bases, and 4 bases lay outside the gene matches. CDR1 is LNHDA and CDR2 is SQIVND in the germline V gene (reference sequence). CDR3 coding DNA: TGTGCCAGTAGTCCCGGGACTAGCGGTTCCTACGAGCAGTACTTC. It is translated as CASSPGTSGSYEQYF. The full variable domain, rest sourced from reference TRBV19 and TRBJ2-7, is DGGITQSPKYLFRKEGQNVTLSCEQNLNHDAMYWYRQDPGQGLRLIYYSQIVNDFQKGDIAEGYSVSREKKESFPLTVTSAQKNPTAFYLCASSPGTSGSYEQYFGPGTRLTVT.

The CDR3 here is CASSLEGAETQYF. CDR3 DNA: TGCGCCAGCAGCTTGGAGGGGGCAGAGACCCAGTACTTC. V and J are TRBV5-1 and TRBJ2-5; 7 bases fit TRBD1. Unmatched junction bases numbered 0, after V lost 0 bases and J lost 4 bases. Germline V gives CDR1 SGHRS, CDR2 YFSETQ. This CDR3 contains 13 residues.

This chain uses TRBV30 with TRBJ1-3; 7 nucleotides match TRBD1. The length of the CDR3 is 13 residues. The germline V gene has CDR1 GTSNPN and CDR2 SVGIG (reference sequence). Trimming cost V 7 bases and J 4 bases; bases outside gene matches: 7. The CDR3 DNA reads TGTGCCTCGGCGACAGGGTCAGGAAACACCATATATTTT. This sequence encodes CASATGSGNTIYF.

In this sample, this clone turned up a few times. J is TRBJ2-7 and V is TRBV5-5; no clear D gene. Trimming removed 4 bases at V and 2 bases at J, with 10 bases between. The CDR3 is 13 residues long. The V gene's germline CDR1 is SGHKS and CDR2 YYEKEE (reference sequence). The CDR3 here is CASSPGPPYEQYF. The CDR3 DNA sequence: TGTGCCAGCAGCCCTGGGCCTCCCTACGAGCAGTACTTC.